This T cell receptor (beta chain) appears in the sequencing data of a study of radiotherapy plus CTLA-4 blockade in lung cancer. The CDR3 loop spans 16 amino acids. CDR1 WSHSY and CDR2 SAAADI come from the germline V gene. V lost 3 bases, J lost 0 bases, and 12 bases lay in between. TCRdb's copy holds only in-frame clones and misses some; the assay was immunoSEQ multiplex PCR. The sample consists of 100,000 to 150,000 clones, around 89% of them appearing once. This TCR was sampled from a human donor with non-small cell lung cancer that progressed on radiotherapy plus ipilimumab. The chain couples TRBV10-2 to TRBJ2-1; tentatively, D is TRBD1 (5 bases). The specimen comprised peripheral blood, sampled from a patient treated with radiotherapy plus ipilimumab. The CDR3 protein is CASSDLSRGSYNEQFF. DNA of the CDR3: TGCGCCAGCAGTGATCTTTCAAGGGGCTCCTACAATGAGCAGTTCTTC.